The 26 T cell receptor beta chains below all came from one sample that was sequenced in a study of control samples from healthy donors and cancer patients. Sequencing used immunoSEQ multiplex PCR; TCRdb keeps in-frame clones, though not all of them. The table shows some 120,000 clones, with more than 80% occurring only once. Sequenced: blood. These receptors all come from a man aged 18 to 29 in good health.

The chain has TRBV7-9 and TRBJ2-3; maybe TRBD1 (6 bases). In germline, CDR1 is SEHNR, CDR2 FQNEAQ (reference sequence). Trimming pared 5 bases from V and 0 bases from J, leaving 9 bases between. This CDR3 has 14 residues. CDR3: CASSPDSSTDTQYF. DNA for the CDR3: TGTGCCAGCAGCCCGGACAGTAGCACAGATACGCAGTATTTT.

This chain uses TRBV24-1 with TRBJ1-1; 7 bases are a match to TRBD1. This CDR3 is 15 amino acids long. The germline gives CDR1 KGHDR, CDR2 SFDVKD. V lost 3 bases and J lost 3; bases outside the gene matches: 6. The DNA of the CDR3 is TGTGCCACCAGTGATCCCGCGCAGGGGGACACTGAAGCTTTCTTT. Translation gives CATSDPAQGDTEAFF.

The V gene is TRBV6-2 or TRBV6-3, the J gene TRBJ2-2, with TRBD1 matching over 7 bases. V gave up 2 bases and J gave up 7 bases; unmatched junction bases: 1. Germline V gene data show CDR1 as MNHEY and CDR2 as SVGEGT. This CDR3 has 13 amino acids. CDR3: CASSYRDSGELFF. CDR3 bases: TGTGCCAGCAGTTACCGGGACAGCGGGGAGCTGTTTTTT.

This clone was seen a handful of times. The gene calls are TRBV24-1 and TRBJ2-5; D is tentatively TRBD1 or TRBD2 (7 bases each). The CDR3 has 17 residues. Between the trimmed V and J ends, which lost 3 bases and 5 bases, there was a span of 21 bases. Per germline, CDR1 KGHDR and CDR2 SFDVKD. In nucleotides, the CDR3 is TGTGCCACCAGTGATAACAGGGGAGGGGGAGCATTCGAGACCCAGTACTTC. It yields the protein CATSDNRGGGAFETQYF.

The chain joins TRBV9 to TRBJ2-1, with TRBD2 matching over 14 bases. This CDR3 is 19 amino acids long. Germline V gene data show CDR1 as SGDLS and CDR2 as YYNGEE. The junction had 14 bases not matched to a gene; V was cut back by 4 bases and J by 5 bases. The CDR3 spells CASSPSLGTSGGRDNEQFF. CDR3 coding DNA: TGTGCCAGCAGCCCGTCACTTGGGACTAGCGGGGGTCGTGACAATGAGCAGTTCTTC. The full variable domain, with the rest looked up from reference TRBV9 and TRBJ2-1, is DSGVTQTPKHLITATGQRVTLRCSPRSGDLSVYWYQQSLDQGLQFLIQYYNGEERAKGNILERFSAQQFPDLHSELNLSSLELGDSALYFCASSPSLGTSGGRDNEQFFGPGTRLTVL.

V and J are TRBV11-2 and TRBJ2-2; D ambiguous. The CDR3 is 14 amino acids. In germline, CDR1 is SGHAT, CDR2 FQNNGV. The V gene lost 3 bases and the J gene lost 3 bases, with 8 bases spanning the gap. CDR3 amino acids: CASSLGTDTGELFF. CDR3 sequence (DNA): TGTGCCAGCAGCTTGGGCACCGACACCGGGGAGCTGTTTTTT.

The genes are TRBV5-6 and TRBJ1-4; no firm D call. Germline CDR1 SGHDT, CDR2 YYEEEE. This CDR3 has 16 amino acids. The germline V and J ends were trimmed by 0 bases and 1 base, with 10 bases remaining between them. This CDR3 is CASSLGVGVTNEKLFF. The CDR3 nucleotides are TGTGCCAGCAGCTTGGGGGTCGGGGTAACTAATGAAAAACTGTTTTTT.

The chain has TRBV4-2 and TRBJ2-5, with 8 positions matching TRBD2. From germline, CDR1 is LGHNA and CDR2 YNFKEQ. The trim removed 2 bases at V and 5 bases at J, leaving 4 bases unmatched. This CDR3 spans 14 amino acids. The DNA of the CDR3 is TGTGCCAGCAGCCAAACGGGGGGGCGGGAGACCCAGTACTTC. Translating gives CASSQTGGRETQYF.

The chain recombines TRBV5-1 with TRBJ2-1, with a weak D call TRBD1 (6 bases). Between the trimmed V and J ends, which lost 4 bases and 6 bases, there was a span of 20 bases. The length of the CDR3 is 16 residues. Germline-derived CDR1 and CDR2 are SGHRS and YFSETQ. The CDR3 DNA reads as TGCGCCAGCAGCCCAGGGGTGGGCACACAACCCAATGAGCAGTTCTTC. Amino acids: CASSPGVGTQPNEQFF.

The V gene is TRBV9, the J gene TRBJ2-5, with 7 bases fitting TRBD1. In germline, CDR1 is SGDLS, CDR2 YYNGEE. V trimming: 0 bases; J trimming: 2 bases; junction bases outside the gene matches: 7. The CDR3 covers 16 residues. The CDR3 bases are TGTGCCAGCAGCGTAGTAGGTGGGGGACAGCAAGAGACCCAGTACTTC. Translating it yields CASSVVGGGQQETQYF.

This clone was observed once. The rearrangement links TRBV2 to TRBJ2-7; D may match TRBD1 or TRBD2 (5 bases each). This CDR3 comprises 13 residues. CDR1 is SNHLY and CDR2 is FYNNEI in the germline V gene. V gave up 7 bases and J gave up 2 bases, with 12 bases separating them. The CDR3 spells CASIGTRAYEQYV. CDR3 nucleotide sequence: TGTGCCAGCATCGGGACGCGGGCCTACGAGCAGTACGTC.

This rearrangement joins TRBV19 to TRBJ2-7, with D uncertain. Germline-derived CDR1 and CDR2 are LNHDA and SQIVND (reference sequence). Trimming took 3 bases from V and 1 from J, leaving 7 bases between them. The CDR3 is 13 amino acids. CDR3: CASSIGGSYEQYF. The CDR3 region has the DNA TGTGCCAGTAGTATTGGTGGATCCTACGAGCAGTACTTC.

The J gene is TRBJ1-2, the V gene TRBV5-6, with D possibly being TRBD1 (6 bases). This CDR3 is 17 amino acids long. In germline, CDR1 is SGHDT, CDR2 YYEEEE. V lost 3 bases and J 2 bases, leaving 20 bases between the germline ends. The CDR3 loop reads CASSWSVQGKSNYGYTF. CDR3 nucleotides: TGTGCCAGCAGCTGGTCGGTACAGGGAAAATCGAACTATGGCTACACCTTC.

The chain carries TRBV5-4 and TRBJ1-6, with no clear D. V lost 6 bases and J lost 7, with 20 bases in between. CDR1 is SGHNT and CDR2 is YYREEE in the germline V gene (reference sequence). This CDR3 is 16 amino acids long. The CDR3 spells CASTYNVGGLNSPLHF. In nucleotides, the CDR3 is TGTGCCAGCACCTATAACGTCGGAGGCTTAAATTCACCCCTCCACTTT.

The chain links TRBV10-3 to TRBJ1-4, with TRBD1 matching 9 bases. The junction had 6 bases not matched to a gene; V was cut back by 11 bases and J by 5 bases. Germline V gives CDR1 ENHRY, CDR2 SYGVKD. The CDR3 totals 13 residues. CDR3 sequence (DNA): TGTGCCGCCAACAGGGGGCTGAATGAAAAACTGTTTTTT. It encodes CAANRGLNEKLFF.

The V and J genes are TRBV9 and TRBJ2-3, with 15 bases that match TRBD2. The V gene's germline CDR1 is SGDLS and CDR2 YYNGEE. The CDR3 loop spans 16 amino acids. Germline trimming cut 4 bases from V and 3 bases from J; bases unmatched to any gene: 3. The CDR3 is CASSLGTSGRTDTQYF. The CDR3 DNA reads TGTGCCAGCAGCCTCGGGACTAGCGGGAGGACAGATACGCAGTATTTT. The full variable domain, its missing parts supplied by reference TRBV9 and TRBJ2-3, is DSGVTQTPKHLITATGQRVTLRCSPRSGDLSVYWYQQSLDQGLQFLIQYYNGEERAKGNILERFSAQQFPDLHSELNLSSLELGDSALYFCASSLGTSGRTDTQYFGPGTRLTVL.

The chain joins TRBV29-1 to TRBJ2-2; TRBD1 agrees at 8 bases. V lost 6 bases, J lost 1 base, and 7 bases stayed unmatched. The CDR3 extends over 15 amino acids. Germline lookup yields CDR1 SQVTM and CDR2 ANQGSEA. DNA of the CDR3: TGCAGCGTCTCTGGGACAGGAGAGAACACCGGGGAGCTGTTTTTT. As protein: CSVSGTGENTGELFF.

The chain is built from TRBV11-3 and TRBJ2-3; D might be TRBD2 (5 bases). The CDR3 has 14 amino acids. V lost 3 bases to trimming and J lost 2 bases, with 9 bases between them. From germline, CDR1 is SGHNT and CDR2 YENEEA. This CDR3 is CASSFSGATDTQYF. The CDR3, as DNA: TGTGCCAGCAGCTTCAGCGGAGCCACAGATACGCAGTATTTT.

This clone was seen just once. Other DNA variants within this sample encode the same CDR3. V and J are TRBV5-1 and TRBJ1-1; D is unclear. Deletions cut 0 bases from V and 0 bases from J, with 6 bases between. Germline values: CDR1 SGHRS, CDR2 YFSETQ. The CDR3 covers 14 residues. The CDR3, as DNA: TGCGCCAGCAGCTTGGATGGGCTGAACACTGAAGCTTTCTTT. Its translation is CASSLDGLNTEAFF.

The chain couples TRBV11-3 to TRBJ1-5, with D possibly TRBD1 on 5 matching bases. CDR1 and CDR2 (germline): SGHNT, YENEEA. This CDR3 region has 15 residues. V lost 1 base to trimming and J lost 7 bases, with 14 bases between them. The CDR3 sequence: CASSLGSQGGQPQHF. In DNA, the CDR3 is TGTGCCAGCAGCTTAGGGAGCCAGGGTGGGCAGCCCCAGCATTTT.

In nucleotides, the CDR3 is TGTGCCAGCAGTTACCTGACAGATCCGATGACAGATACGCAGTATTTT. This sequence encodes CASSYLTDPMTDTQYF. J is TRBJ2-3 and V is TRBV6-5; maybe TRBD1 (5 bases). This CDR3 comprises 16 residues. Trimming stripped 2 bases from V and 3 bases from J, with 15 bases between. Germline CDR1 MNHEY, CDR2 SVGAGI.

The chain carries TRBV10-3 and TRBJ2-5; perhaps TRBD1 as D (6 bases). Germline V gives CDR1 ENHRY, CDR2 SYGVKD. With 3 bases removed from V and 6 bases from J, the gap between germline ends came to 14 bases. This CDR3 has 14 amino acids. CDR3 in amino acids: CAISDYRAPQTQYF. CDR3 sequence (DNA): TGTGCCATCAGTGATTACAGGGCCCCACAGACCCAGTACTTC.

The chain employs TRBV28 and TRBJ1-4; D unresolved. The CDR3 has 16 residues. The germline V gene has CDR1 MDHEN and CDR2 SYDVKM. The ends were cut back, 2 bases at V and 0 bases at J, with 10 bases in the middle. CDR3 loop: CASSLVPGATNEKLFF. As DNA, the CDR3 is TGTGCCAGCAGTTTAGTCCCTGGGGCAACTAATGAAAAACTGTTTTTT.

The chain carries TRBV7-2 and TRBJ2-7; 7 bases agree with TRBD1. This CDR3 is 15 amino acids long. V was pared by 0 bases and J by 8 bases, with 10 bases of the junction left unmatched. Germline V gives CDR1 SGHTA, CDR2 FQGNSA. The CDR3 loop reads CASSLARTGVGQQYF. The CDR3 DNA reads as TGTGCCAGCAGCTTAGCGCGCACAGGGGTTGGGCAGCAGTACTTC.

CDR3 DNA sequence: TGCGCCAGCAGCCAAGATCATGGGGGCCAGGGCGCTGAAGCTTTCTTT. Its translation is CASSQDHGGQGAEAFF. The V gene is TRBV4-3, the J gene TRBJ1-1, with D possibly being TRBD1 (6 bases). Trimming pared 0 bases from V and 6 bases from J, leaving 17 bases between. The CDR3 is made up of 16 amino acids. Looked up from germline, CDR1 is LGHNA and CDR2 is YSLEER.

The rearrangement joins TRBV5-4 to TRBJ1-1, with D hard to call. CDR3 size: 13 residues. CDR1 is SGHNT, CDR2 YYREEE, per germline (reference sequence). Trimming took off 0 bases at V and 8 bases at J, with 11 bases between the two ends. DNA for the CDR3: TGTGCCAGCAGCTTGGATCCGGGCAACGAAGCTTTCTTT. Translation: CASSLDPGNEAFF.